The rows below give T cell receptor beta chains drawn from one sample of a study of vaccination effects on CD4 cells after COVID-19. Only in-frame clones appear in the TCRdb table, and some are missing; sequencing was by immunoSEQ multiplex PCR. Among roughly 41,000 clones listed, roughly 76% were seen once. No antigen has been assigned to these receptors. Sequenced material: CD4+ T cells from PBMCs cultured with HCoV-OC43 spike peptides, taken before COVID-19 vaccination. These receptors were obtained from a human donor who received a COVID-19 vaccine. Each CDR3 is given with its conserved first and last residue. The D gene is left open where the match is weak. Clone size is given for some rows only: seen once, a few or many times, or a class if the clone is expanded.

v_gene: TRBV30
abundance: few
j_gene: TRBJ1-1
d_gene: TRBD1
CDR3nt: TGTGCCTGGAGTTTAGGGACAGTACGTGAAAAGGCTTTCTTT
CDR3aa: CAWSLGTVREKAFF

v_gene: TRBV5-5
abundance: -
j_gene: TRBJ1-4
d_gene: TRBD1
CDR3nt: TGTGCCAGCAGCCAAGGGGGCCCCAATGAAAAACTGTTTTTT
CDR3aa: CASSQGGPNEKLFF

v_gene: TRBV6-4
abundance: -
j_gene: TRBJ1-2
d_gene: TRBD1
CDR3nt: TGTGCCAGCAGTGGTCAGCAGGGGGCGAGAGGCTACACCTTC
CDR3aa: CASSGQQGARGYTF

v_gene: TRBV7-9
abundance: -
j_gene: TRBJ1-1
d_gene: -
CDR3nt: TGTGCCAGCAGCTTCACCGGGGGAGCTAGTTGGCTCCCTGAAGCTTTCTTT
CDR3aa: CASSFTGGASWLPEAFF

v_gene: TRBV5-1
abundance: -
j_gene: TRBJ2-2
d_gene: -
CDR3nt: TGCGCCAGCAGCTTGGAGGCCCTCACCGGGGAGCTGTTTTTT
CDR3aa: CASSLEALTGELFF

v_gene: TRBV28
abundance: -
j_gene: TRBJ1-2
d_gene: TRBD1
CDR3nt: TGTGCCAGCATACCGGGACAGGAAAATGGCTACACCTTC
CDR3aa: CASIPGQENGYTF

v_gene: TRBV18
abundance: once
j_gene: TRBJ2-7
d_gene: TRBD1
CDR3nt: TGTGCCAGCTCAAGTCGGACAGGCCCCGCCTACGAGCAGTACTTC
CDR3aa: CASSSRTGPAYEQYF

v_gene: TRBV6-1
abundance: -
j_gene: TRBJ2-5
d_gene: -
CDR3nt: TGTGCCAGCAGTGAAGGTTACCGAGAGACCCAGTACTTC
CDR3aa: CASSEGYRETQYF

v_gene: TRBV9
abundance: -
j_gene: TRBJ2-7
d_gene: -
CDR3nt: TGTGCCAGCAGCGTTGGACAGTCCGTCTCCTACGAGCAGTACTTC
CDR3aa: CASSVGQSVSYEQYF

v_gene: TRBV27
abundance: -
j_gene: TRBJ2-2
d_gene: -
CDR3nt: TGTGCCAGCAGTTTACGGTTGGGCAGGAACACCGGGGAGCTGTTTTTT
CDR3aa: CASSLRLGRNTGELFF

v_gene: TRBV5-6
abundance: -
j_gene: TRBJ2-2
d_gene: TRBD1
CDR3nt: TGTGCCAGCAGCCCACTCGGTACAGGGGGGTATGCCGGGGAGCTGTTTTTT
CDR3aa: CASSPLGTGGYAGELFF

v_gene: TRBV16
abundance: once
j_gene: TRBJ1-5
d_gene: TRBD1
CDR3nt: TGTGCCAGCAGCCAAAGACAGGGCGGGCGACATTTT
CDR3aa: CASSQRQGGRHF

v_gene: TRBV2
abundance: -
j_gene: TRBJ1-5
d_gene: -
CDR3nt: TGTGCCAGCAGTGCTGAACAGGGAGCCAATCAGCCCCAGCATTTT
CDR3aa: CASSAEQGANQPQHF

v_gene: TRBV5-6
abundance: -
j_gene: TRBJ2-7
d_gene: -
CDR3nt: TGTGCCAGCACCCCTGGGGGGGGCCTCCCGTACGAGCAGTACTTC
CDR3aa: CASTPGGGLPYEQYF

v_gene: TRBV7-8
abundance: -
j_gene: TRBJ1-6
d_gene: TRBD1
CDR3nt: TGTGCCAGCAGCTTAGCTCGGGGACAGGGGGCTACACCCCTCCACTTT
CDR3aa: CASSLARGQGATPLHF

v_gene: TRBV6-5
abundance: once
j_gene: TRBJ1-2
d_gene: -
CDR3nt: TGTGCCAGCATTCCCGAAGGGGAGGGAAACTATGGCTACACCTTC
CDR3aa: CASIPEGEGNYGYTF

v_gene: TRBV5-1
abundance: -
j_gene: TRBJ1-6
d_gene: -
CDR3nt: TGCGCCAGCAGCTTGGCCGGGAGCTCCTATAATTCACCCCTCCACTTT
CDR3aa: CASSLAGSSYNSPLHF

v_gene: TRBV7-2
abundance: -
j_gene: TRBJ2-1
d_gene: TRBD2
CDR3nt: TGTGCCAGCAGCTTAGACAGCGGGGGAAGGAATGAGCAGTTCTTC
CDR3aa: CASSLDSGGRNEQFF

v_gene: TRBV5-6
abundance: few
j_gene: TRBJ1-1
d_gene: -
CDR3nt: TGTGCCAGCAGCCTTACACCGAACACTGAAGCTTTCTTT
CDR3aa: CASSLTPNTEAFF

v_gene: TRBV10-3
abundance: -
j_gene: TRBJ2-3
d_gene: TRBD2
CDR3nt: TGTGCCATCAGCCTAGCCGGACTAGCGGGAGGGGTGACAGATACGCAGTATTTT
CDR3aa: CAISLAGLAGGVTDTQYF

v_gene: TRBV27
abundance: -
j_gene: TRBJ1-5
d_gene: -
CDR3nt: TGTGCCAGCCGGAAGGGAGGGTGGGATCAGCCCCAGCATTTT
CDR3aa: CASRKGGWDQPQHF

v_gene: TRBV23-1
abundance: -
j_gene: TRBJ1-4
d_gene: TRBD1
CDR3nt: TGCGCCAACAAAGCACAGGGGCCCCGGAGGACTAATGAAAAACTGTTTTTT
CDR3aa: CANKAQGPRRTNEKLFF

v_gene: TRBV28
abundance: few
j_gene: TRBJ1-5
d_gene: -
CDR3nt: TGTGCCAGCAGTCCACTCCATTACAGGGATAGCAATCAGCCCCAGCATTTT
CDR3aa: CASSPLHYRDSNQPQHF

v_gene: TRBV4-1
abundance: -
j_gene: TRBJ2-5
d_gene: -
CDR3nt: TGCGCCAGCAGCCAAGATATTTCCGGCAGGGTAAAGACCCAGTACTTC
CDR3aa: CASSQDISGRVKTQYF

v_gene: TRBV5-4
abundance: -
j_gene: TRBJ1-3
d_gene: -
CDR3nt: TGTGCCAGCAGCTTACAGGGCTCACTCTCTGGAAACACCATATATTTT
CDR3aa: CASSLQGSLSGNTIYF

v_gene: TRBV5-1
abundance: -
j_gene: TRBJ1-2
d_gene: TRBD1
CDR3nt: TGCGCCAGCAGCTTGGAGGACAGGGGGGTCCCCACCTTC
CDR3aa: CASSLEDRGVPTF

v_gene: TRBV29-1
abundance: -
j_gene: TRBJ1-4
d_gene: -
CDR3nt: TGCAGCGTTGGAATCGGACAGCGTAATGAAAAACTGTTTTTT
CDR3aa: CSVGIGQRNEKLFF

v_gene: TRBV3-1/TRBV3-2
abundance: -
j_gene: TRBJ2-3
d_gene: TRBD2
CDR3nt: TGTGCCAGCAGCCAAGCGGGGGGGGCAGATACGCAGTATTTT
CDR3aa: CASSQAGGADTQYF

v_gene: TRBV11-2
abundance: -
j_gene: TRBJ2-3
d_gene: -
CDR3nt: TGTGCCAGCAGCTTATCACAGGGTGATACGCAGTATTTT
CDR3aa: CASSLSQGDTQYF

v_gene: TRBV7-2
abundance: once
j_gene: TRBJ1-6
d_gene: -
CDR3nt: TGTGCCAGCAGCTCGGACACCAATTCACCCCTCCACTTT
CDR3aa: CASSSDTNSPLHF

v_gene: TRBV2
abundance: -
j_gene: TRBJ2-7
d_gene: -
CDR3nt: TGTGCCAGCAGTGAAGCCTGGGCAGGGGCCTACGAGCAGTACTTC
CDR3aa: CASSEAWAGAYEQYF

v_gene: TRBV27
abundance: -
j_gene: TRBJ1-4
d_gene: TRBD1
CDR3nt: TGTGCCAGCAGTTCGGCCCGGACAGGGGTTAATGAAAAACTGTTTTTT
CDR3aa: CASSSARTGVNEKLFF

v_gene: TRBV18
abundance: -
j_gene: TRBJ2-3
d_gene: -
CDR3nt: TGTGCCAGCTCACCGCTCGGGGACACAGATACGCAGTATTTT
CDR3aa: CASSPLGDTDTQYF

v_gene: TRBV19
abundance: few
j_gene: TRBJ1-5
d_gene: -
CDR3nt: TGTGCCAGTAGCGGAGCGAGGGGGAATCAGCCCCAGCATTTT
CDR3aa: CASSGARGNQPQHF

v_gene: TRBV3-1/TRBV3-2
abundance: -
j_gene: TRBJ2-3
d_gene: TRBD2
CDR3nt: TGTGCCAGCAGCCTTACGGCCCCACCTAGCGGTACAGATACGCAGTATTTT
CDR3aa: CASSLTAPPSGTDTQYF

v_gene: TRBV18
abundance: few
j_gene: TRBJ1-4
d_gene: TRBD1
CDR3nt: TGTGCCAGCTCACCATTCAGCTCGGGACAGGGTTACGAAAAACTGTTTTTT
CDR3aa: CASSPFSSGQGYEKLFF

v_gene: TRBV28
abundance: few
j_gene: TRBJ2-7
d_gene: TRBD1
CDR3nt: TGTGCCAGCAGTCGGGACAGGTTCTACGAGCAGTACTTC
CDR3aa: CASSRDRFYEQYF